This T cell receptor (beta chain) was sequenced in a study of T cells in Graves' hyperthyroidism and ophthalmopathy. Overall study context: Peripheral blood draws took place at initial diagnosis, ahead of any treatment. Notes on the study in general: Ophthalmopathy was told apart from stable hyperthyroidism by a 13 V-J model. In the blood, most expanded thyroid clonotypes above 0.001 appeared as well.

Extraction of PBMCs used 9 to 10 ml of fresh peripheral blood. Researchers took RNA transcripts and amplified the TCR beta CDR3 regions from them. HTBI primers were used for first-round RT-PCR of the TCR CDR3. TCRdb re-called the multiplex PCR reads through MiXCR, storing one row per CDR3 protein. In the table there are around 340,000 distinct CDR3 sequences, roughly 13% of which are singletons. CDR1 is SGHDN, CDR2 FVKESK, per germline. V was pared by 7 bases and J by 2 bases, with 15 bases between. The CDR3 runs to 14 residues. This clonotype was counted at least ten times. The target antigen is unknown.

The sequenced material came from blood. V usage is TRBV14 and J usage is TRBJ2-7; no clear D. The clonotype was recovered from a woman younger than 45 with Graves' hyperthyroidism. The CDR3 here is CASTPMKSAYEQYF. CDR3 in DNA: TGTGCCAGCACCCCCATGAAGTCCGCCTACGAGCAGTACTTC.